A single sample is the source of the 32 T cell receptor beta chains below, sequenced in a study of CD8 T cells in ankylosing spondylitis. Findings and caveats of the study: What seemed typical of ankylosing spondylitis blood was a TCR beta motif built from about 8 highly homologous variants.

Their antigen targets remain unknown. TCRdb analysed the 5' RACE reads with MiXCR anew, one entry per CDR3 protein. In the table there are 470,000 or so distinct CDR3 sequences, about 25% of which are singletons. Sequencing input: blood, either unsorted or a sorted T cell fraction (not recorded which). The receptors shown here come from a male donor with ankylosing spondylitis.

This clonotype turned up a few times. V gene TRBV2 combines with J gene TRBJ2-1, with a possible D match to TRBD2 (6 bases). CDR1 and CDR2 (germline): SNHLY, FYNNEI. Between the trimmed V and J ends, which lost 7 bases and 0 bases, there was a span of 19 bases. The CDR3 totals 17 residues. The CDR3 spells CASMDPLTSISYNEQFF. CDR3 bases: TGTGCCAGCATGGACCCCCTAACTAGCATCTCCTACAATGAGCAGTTCTTC.

This clonotype has a handful of counts. The chain recombines TRBV7-8 with TRBJ2-5; 10 bases match TRBD2. Germline trimming cut 1 base from V and 4 bases from J; bases unmatched to any gene: 9. Germline V gene data show CDR1 as SGHVS and CDR2 as FQNEAQ. This CDR3 has 17 amino acids. The CDR3 sequence is CASSLVGAGGPRETQYF. The CDR3 region has the DNA TGTGCCAGCAGCTTAGTTGGAGCGGGAGGGCCTCGAGAGACCCAGTACTTC.

The V gene is TRBV19, the J gene TRBJ1-2; D is undetermined. The CDR3 contains 14 residues. Germline assignment: CDR1 LNHDA and CDR2 SQIVND (reference sequence). Trimming removed 5 bases from V and 6 bases from J, with 16 bases in between. DNA for the CDR3: TGTGCCAGTAGTCCGACGAGAGACACCCATGGCTACACCTTC. Its translation: CASSPTRDTHGYTF.

This chain joins TRBV2 and TRBJ2-1; D is possibly TRBD1 or TRBD2 (5 bases each). The V end lost 5 bases, the J end lost 4 bases, and 12 bases lay between the germline ends. The CDR3 loop spans 14 amino acids. The germline CDR1 and CDR2 sequences are SNHLY and FYNNEI. The CDR3: CASSTGTLYNEQFF. The CDR3 region has the DNA TGTGCCAGCAGTACCGGGACCCTGTACAATGAGCAGTTCTTC.

The gene calls are TRBV12-3 or TRBV12-4 and TRBJ2-2; D unclear. This CDR3 is 13 amino acids long. Trimming removed 5 bases at V and 6 bases at J, with 10 bases between. As DNA, the CDR3 is TGTGCCAGCAGTGTTAGTTATCCCGGGGAGCTGTTTTTT. Protein sequence: CASSVSYPGELFF.

This clonotype was observed at least ten times. The rearrangement links TRBV28 to TRBJ1-5; D is possibly TRBD1 (6 bases). The CDR3 runs 11 residues. CDR1 MDHEN and CDR2 SYDVKM come from the germline V gene. Trimming took 5 bases from V and 8 from J, leaving 7 bases between them. CDR3 residues: CASSHREPQHF. For the CDR3, the DNA is TGTGCCAGCAGTCACAGGGAGCCCCAGCATTTT.

This clonotype showed up just a few times. The chain is built from TRBV20-1 and TRBJ2-3; a weak D match, TRBD2 (5 bases). The ends were cut back, 0 bases at V and 3 bases at J, with 13 bases in the middle. Germline CDR1 reads DFQATT; CDR2 reads SNEGSKA (reference sequence). The CDR3 totals 15 residues. DNA for the CDR3: TGCAGTGCTAGAGATTGGATACGCGGGACAGATACGCAGTATTTT. Its protein is CSARDWIRGTDTQYF.

The chain has TRBV7-2 and TRBJ2-3; TRBD2 matches at 9 bases. Losses at the gene ends were 1 base for V and 6 bases for J; bases not matched to a gene: 5. The CDR3 contains 15 residues. The germline CDR1 and CDR2 sequences are SGHTA and FQGNSA. The CDR3 spells CASSLDSGSSDTQYF. CDR3 nucleotides: TGTGCCAGCAGCTTAGATAGCGGGAGTTCGGATACGCAGTATTTT.

The V and J genes are TRBV2 and TRBJ1-2; weak D call: TRBD1 (5 bases). Germline-derived CDR1 and CDR2 are SNHLY and FYNNEI. This CDR3 spans 13 amino acids. V lost 6 bases to trimming and J lost 5 bases, with 13 bases between them. The CDR3 bases are TGTGCCAGCAGATCAGGGCACATATATGGCTACACCTTC. It translates to CASRSGHIYGYTF.

This sequence joins TRBV27 and TRBJ2-1; D may match TRBD1 or TRBD2 (5 bases each). Looked up from germline, CDR1 is MNHEY and CDR2 is SMNVEV (reference sequence). The CDR3 has 15 amino acids. The ends were cut back, 0 bases at V and 6 bases at J, with 12 bases in the middle. The CDR3 DNA sequence: TGTGCCAGCAGTTTATCCGGGACCTCCCCCAATGAGCAGTTCTTC. This encodes CASSLSGTSPNEQFF.

Many counts were recorded for this clonotype. This chain uses TRBV10-2 with TRBJ2-1, with D hard to call. The germline V gene encodes CDR1 WSHSY and CDR2 SAAADI. V lost 4 bases and J 10 bases, leaving 8 bases between the germline ends. This CDR3 contains 11 residues. CDR3 in amino acids: CASSAITEQFF. Written as DNA, the CDR3 is TGCGCCAGCAGTGCCATAACAGAGCAGTTCTTC.

This sequence joins TRBV10-1 and TRBJ1-1; weak D call: TRBD1 (5 bases). The germline CDR1 and CDR2 sequences are WNHNN and SYGVQD (reference sequence). Between the trimmed V and J ends, which lost 4 bases and 0 bases, there was a span of 9 bases. This CDR3 spans 14 amino acids. This CDR3 is CASSAQAMNTEAFF. The CDR3 region has the DNA TGCGCCAGCAGTGCACAGGCCATGAACACTGAAGCTTTCTTT.

This clonotype occurred a few times. The rearrangement links TRBV12-3 or TRBV12-4 to TRBJ2-1, with 14 bases fitting TRBD2. V lost 4 bases and J lost 7; bases outside the gene matches: 3. The CDR3 runs to 15 residues. This CDR3 reads CASSWGLAGANEQFF. The CDR3 DNA reads as TGTGCCAGCAGTTGGGGACTAGCGGGAGCTAATGAGCAGTTCTTC.

The chain joins TRBV20-1 to TRBJ2-1; D perhaps matches TRBD2 (5 bases). Germline V gene lookup returns CDR1 DFQATT and CDR2 SNEGSKA (reference sequence). Trimming shortened V by 0 bases and J by 0 bases, and 18 bases separated the two germline ends. This CDR3 comprises 18 residues. The DNA of the CDR3 is TGCAGTGCTAGAGATCTGGTAGGGAGTCTTGGCTCCTACAATGAGCAGTTCTTC. It yields the protein CSARDLVGSLGSYNEQFF.

The genes are TRBV7-2 and TRBJ1-5, with D perhaps TRBD1 (5 bases). Germline-derived CDR1 and CDR2 are SGHTA and FQGNSA. This CDR3 has 14 residues. Trimming stripped 1 base from V and 7 bases from J, with 11 bases between. CDR3 sequence (DNA): TGTGCCAGCAGCTTAGAGAGGCAGGGCCAGCCCCAGCATTTT. It specifies CASSLERQGQPQHF.

Only a few counts were recorded for this clonotype. V is TRBV7-2 and J is TRBJ2-1; D gene uncertain. CDR3 length: 14 residues. CDR1 is SGHTA and CDR2 is FQGNSA in the germline V gene. V lost 5 bases and J lost 2, with 10 bases in between. The CDR3 protein is CASSMRSAYNEQFF. CDR3 in DNA: TGTGCCAGCAGCATGAGGTCCGCCTACAATGAGCAGTTCTTC.

This clonotype was seen a handful of times. This chain uses TRBV27 with TRBJ2-7; maybe TRBD1 (6 bases). The germline V gene encodes CDR1 MNHEY and CDR2 SMNVEV (reference sequence). V was trimmed by 7 bases and J by 1 base, leaving 17 bases between them. The CDR3 has 15 amino acids. The CDR3 loop is CASTMEVRGSYEQYF. The CDR3 DNA reads as TGTGCCAGCACCATGGAGGTTAGGGGGTCCTACGAGCAGTACTTC.

This chain uses TRBV20-1 with TRBJ2-3; D not certain. Germline CDR1 is DFQATT and CDR2 is SNEGSKA (reference sequence). V gave up 2 bases and J gave up 1 base, with 7 bases separating them. This CDR3 region has 13 residues. The CDR3 here is CSARPTGTDTQYF. The CDR3 DNA reads as TGCAGTGCTAGACCTACTGGCACAGATACGCAGTATTTT.

This clonotype occurred once. This chain joins TRBV6-1 and TRBJ2-7; perhaps D is TRBD1 or TRBD2 (5 bases each). V lost 6 bases and J 3 bases, leaving 15 bases between the germline ends. The CDR3 extends over 14 amino acids. CDR1 and CDR2 (germline): MNHNS, SASEGT. Here the CDR3 reads CASSGATSNYEQYV. The CDR3 DNA reads as TGTGCCAGCAGCGGGGCAACCTCGAACTACGAGCAGTACGTC.

V and J are TRBV27 and TRBJ2-7, with 9 bases fitting TRBD1. J lost 3 bases, V lost 5 bases, and 17 bases had no gene match. Germline CDR1 is MNHEY and CDR2 is SMNVEV (reference sequence). The CDR3 extends over 18 amino acids. CDR3 nucleotides: TGTGCCAGCAGTCCAAAAACCGGGACAGGGAGGATAAGCTACGAGCAGTACTTC. Its translation is CASSPKTGTGRISYEQYF.

The chain recombines TRBV12-3 or TRBV12-4 with TRBJ2-3; TRBD2 agrees at 7 bases. V was pared by 8 bases and J by 3 bases, with 5 bases of the junction left unmatched. The length of the CDR3 is 13 residues. The CDR3 loop reads CASVLGGTDTQYF. DNA for the CDR3: TGTGCCAGCGTTCTCGGGGGGACAGATACGCAGTATTTT.

This clonotype was picked up a small number of times. This rearrangement joins TRBV6-1 to TRBJ2-1; 14 nucleotides align to TRBD2. CDR3 length: 17 amino acids. Germline CDR1 reads MNHNS; CDR2 reads SASEGT. J was trimmed by 2 bases and V by 4 bases; bases with no gene match: 4. The CDR3 DNA follows: TGTGCCAGCAGTGGGACTAGCGGGAGGTTGACCTACAATGAGCAGTTCTTC. Amino acid sequence: CASSGTSGRLTYNEQFF.

The table lists this clonotype with a few counts. The chain carries TRBV20-1 and TRBJ2-5; TRBD1 matches 9 bases. This CDR3 is built from 16 residues. V was pared by 1 base and J by 2 bases, with 8 bases of the junction left unmatched. The germline gives CDR1 DFQATT, CDR2 SNEGSKA (reference sequence). CDR3 sequence: CSARGPWDRAQETQYF. The CDR3 DNA reads TGCAGTGCTAGAGGACCCTGGGACAGGGCACAAGAGACCCAGTACTTC.

This clonotype was picked up many times. V gene TRBV12-3 or TRBV12-4 combines with J gene TRBJ2-7; a possible D gene is TRBD1 (5 bases). This CDR3 spans 13 amino acids. With 5 bases removed from V and 5 bases from J, the gap between germline ends came to 13 bases. CDR3 sequence (DNA): TGTGCCAGCAGTCCCAGGATAGGGGACGAGCAGTACTTC. Encoded protein: CASSPRIGDEQYF.

CDR3: CAIGDRANTGELFF. In DNA, the CDR3 is TGTGCCATCGGGGACAGGGCGAACACCGGGGAGCTGTTTTTT. The chain uses TRBV10-3 and TRBJ2-2; 9 nucleotides match TRBD1. Germline CDR1 is ENHRY and CDR2 is SYGVKD. This CDR3 has 14 residues. The junction had 1 base not matched to a gene; V was cut back by 8 bases and J by 0 bases.

The chain couples TRBV5-6 to TRBJ2-4; TRBD2 is a possible D gene (6 bases). The CDR3 runs to 15 residues. The V gene lost 0 bases and the J gene lost 3 bases, with 10 bases spanning the gap. Germline CDR1 is SGHDT and CDR2 is YYEEEE. The CDR3 here is CASSLVAGLKNIQYF. The CDR3 region has the DNA TGTGCCAGCAGCTTGGTTGCGGGACTCAAAAACATTCAGTACTTC.

The chain employs TRBV18 and TRBJ2-1, with D perhaps matching TRBD1 or TRBD2 (5 bases each). Deletions cut 3 bases from V and 0 bases from J, with 9 bases between. CDR3 length: 15 residues. CDR1 is KGHSH and CDR2 is LQKENI in the germline V gene. The CDR3 DNA follows: TGTGCCAGCTCACCGGGGGTGAGCTCCTACAATGAGCAGTTCTTC. Encoded protein: CASSPGVSSYNEQFF.

The genes are TRBV11-3 and TRBJ2-1; tentative D call: TRBD2 (5 bases). The CDR3 has 14 amino acids. Germline values: CDR1 SGHNT, CDR2 YENEEA. Trimming took 3 bases from V and 5 from J, leaving 11 bases between them. The CDR3 DNA is TGTGCCAGCAGCTTCCAAGACTACAACAATGAGCAGTTCTTC. Translating it yields CASSFQDYNNEQFF.

The DNA of the CDR3 is TGTGCCATCAGTGAGAACAGACCTCCGAACACTGAAGCTTTCTTT. Translation gives CAISENRPPNTEAFF. This chain uses TRBV10-3 with TRBJ1-1; no firm D call. V was cut by 2 bases and J by 1 base, with 11 bases left in between. The CDR3 spans 15 residues. Germline V gene sequence: CDR1 ENHRY, CDR2 SYGVKD.

Ten or more counts support this clonotype. The chain combines TRBV5-1 with TRBJ1-5; D not certain. Germline V lookup: CDR1 SGHRS, CDR2 YFSETQ. Trimming left V 0 bases short and J 5 bases short, with 9 bases between. The CDR3 is 14 residues long. CDR3 protein: CASSLGGGDQPQHF. CDR3 in DNA: TGCGCCAGCAGCTTGGGAGGTGGGGATCAGCCCCAGCATTTT.

The chain recombines TRBV6-2 or TRBV6-3 with TRBJ2-3; 8 bases line up with TRBD2. CDR1 and CDR2 (germline): MNHEY, SVGEGT. V lost 6 bases, J lost 8 bases, and 13 bases stayed unmatched. The CDR3 covers 15 residues. CDR3 protein: CASRSSGTPEGTQYF. The CDR3, as DNA: TGTGCCAGCAGAAGTAGCGGGACCCCGGAGGGTACGCAGTATTTT.

V usage is TRBV7-2 and J usage is TRBJ2-2, with TRBD2 identical over 8 bases. This CDR3 spans 15 amino acids. In germline, CDR1 is SGHTA, CDR2 FQGNSA. V gave up 5 bases and J gave up 4 bases; unmatched junction bases: 6. The CDR3 here is CASSSSGIVTGELFF. In nucleotides, the CDR3 is TGTGCCAGCAGCAGTAGCGGGATAGTCACCGGGGAGCTGTTTTTT.